The clone carrying this T cell receptor beta chain was observed a handful of times. This specimen comes from a study of blood T cell repertoires in COVID-19. Study-wide context: Donors in the United States, Italy and Spain gave samples during acute or convalescent COVID-19. T cells, B-cell-depleted T cells, or PBMCs supplied cDNA or gDNA.

Recruits, aged about 18 to 90 years, lived in 25 or so US areas. Symptom resolution, clearance, or two negative PCRs marked the recovered donors of Cohort 3. Here immunoSEQ multiplex PCR was the method, and the copy in TCRdb shows in-frame clones only, minus some. The data hold a few hundred thousand clones, with roughly 88% observed a single time. Specimen: PBMCs or T cells enriched from blood (not recorded which). The TCR sequence derives from a man aged 30 to 39 who had recovered from COVID-19.

The chain's CDR3 is CASRDRDDYGYTF. The CDR3 DNA reads TGTGCCAGCCGGGACAGGGACGACTATGGCTACACCTTC. The chain couples TRBV6-5 to TRBJ1-2; 9 bases fit TRBD1. The CDR3 is made up of 13 amino acids. Germline values: CDR1 MNHEY, CDR2 SVGAGI. V was pared by 8 bases and J by 3 bases, with 4 bases of the junction left unmatched.